This passage covers 20 T cell receptor beta chains from one sample sequenced in a study of cytomegalovirus exposure and HLA in healthy donors. In the PCR, 60 Vbeta and 13 Jbeta primers were used. The repertoire was sequenced with immunoSEQ multiplex PCR; TCRdb's copy has only in-frame clones and lacks some. The table records around 160,000 clones, about 80% of them present only once. The sample was PBMCs. The receptors derive from a man between 50 and 59 years old in good health and CMV-seropositive.

The chain joins TRBV6-1 to TRBJ2-7; maybe TRBD2 (5 bases). The V end was cut by 6 bases, the J end by 5 bases, with 17 bases between. Germline values: CDR1 MNHNS, CDR2 SASEGT. CDR3 size: 14 residues. CDR3 DNA: TGTGCCAGCAGCCCCGGAGGTACTAGAAACGAGCAGTACTTC. Protein: CASSPGGTRNEQYF.

CDR3 DNA: TGTGCCAGCAGCTCGGCCGGGACAGGGACGGAAAAACTGTTTTTT. This codes for CASSSAGTGTEKLFF. The V and J genes are TRBV4-2 and TRBJ1-4; 9 bases line up with TRBD1. This CDR3 has 15 residues. The J segment lost 8 bases and the V segment lost 5 bases, leaving 9 bases of the junction unmatched. Germline loops: CDR1 LGHNA, CDR2 YNFKEQ.

The rearrangement links TRBV7-9 to TRBJ2-1; 9 positions agree with TRBD2. The CDR3 is made up of 14 amino acids. The germline CDR1 and CDR2 sequences are SEHNR and FQNEAQ (reference sequence). Trimming cost V 1 base and J 7 bases; bases outside gene matches: 2. The CDR3 region is CASSLGGGVNEQFF. The CDR3 DNA reads as TGTGCCAGCAGCTTAGGCGGGGGGGTTAATGAGCAGTTCTTC.

The chain links TRBV11-2 to TRBJ1-3, with TRBD1 as a possible D gene (5 bases). Germline V gives CDR1 SGHAT, CDR2 FQNNGV. CDR3 size: 15 residues. V gave up 1 base and J gave up 7 bases, with 14 bases separating them. CDR3 nucleotide sequence: TGTGCCAGCAGCTTAGGGGGCGGGATCCTGAACACCATATATTTT. Its protein is CASSLGGGILNTIYF.

The chain has TRBV2 and TRBJ1-1; a possible D gene is TRBD1 (5 bases). V lost 6 bases and J 2 bases, leaving 10 bases between the germline ends. This CDR3 contains 13 residues. Germline V gives CDR1 SNHLY, CDR2 FYNNEI. The CDR3 loop reads CASSHDRNTEAFF. The CDR3 region has the DNA TGTGCCAGCAGCCACGACAGAAACACTGAAGCTTTCTTT.

The gene calls are TRBV19 and TRBJ2-3, with D perhaps TRBD1 (6 bases). The length of the CDR3 is 14 residues. Germline V gene lookup returns CDR1 LNHDA and CDR2 SQIVND (reference sequence). Trimming took off 7 bases at V and 4 bases at J, with 15 bases between the two ends. As DNA, the CDR3 is TGTGCCAGTACGCAGTGGGGGCGAGCAGATACGCAGTATTTT. Translated: CASTQWGRADTQYF. Full variable domain (missing parts from reference TRBV19 and TRBJ2-3): DGGITQSPKYLFRKEGQNVTLSCEQNLNHDAMYWYRQDPGQGLRLIYYSQIVNDFQKGDIAEGYSVSREKKESFPLTVTSAQKNPTAFYLCASTQWGRADTQYFGPGTRLTVL.

The rearrangement joins TRBV18 to TRBJ1-5, with D hard to call. The CDR3 contains 14 residues. Deletions cut 3 bases from V and 3 bases from J, with 9 bases between. Looked up from germline, CDR1 is KGHSH and CDR2 is LQKENI. The CDR3 bases are TGTGCCAGCTCACCCGCCGGGGACAATCAGCCCCAGCATTTT. Encoded protein: CASSPAGDNQPQHF. The entire variable domain, with the rest obtained from reference TRBV18 and TRBJ1-5, is as follows: NAGVMQNPRHLVRRRGQEARLRCSPMKGHSHVYWYRQLPEEGLKFMVYLQKENIIDESGMPKERFSAEFPKEGPSILRIQQVVRGDSAAYFCASSPAGDNQPQHFGDGTRLSIL.

The chain couples TRBV7-9 to TRBJ2-1; tentative D call: TRBD1 (5 bases). Trimming left V 5 bases short and J 5 bases short, with 19 bases between. The CDR3 has 16 residues. Germline V gives CDR1 SEHNR, CDR2 FQNEAQ (reference sequence). The CDR3 loop reads CASSDPWGRSHNEQFF. CDR3 DNA: TGTGCCAGCAGCGACCCATGGGGCAGGTCCCACAATGAGCAGTTCTTC. Together with reference TRBV7-9 and TRBJ2-1, the CDR3 gives the full variable domain: DTGVSQNPRHKITKRGQNVTFRCDPISEHNRLYWYRQTLGQGPEFLTYFQNEAQLEKSRLLSDRFSAERPKGSFSTLEIQRTEQGDSAMYLCASSDPWGRSHNEQFFGPGTRLTVL.

In this sample, this clone turned up once. The gene calls are TRBV6-6 and TRBJ1-6, with TRBD1 matching over 8 bases. The germline V gene has CDR1 MNHNY and CDR2 SVGAGI (reference sequence). With 7 bases clipped from V and 9 bases from J, the junction kept 5 bases outside the gene matches. There are 13 residues in the CDR3. The CDR3 DNA sequence: TGTGCCAGCACTGCAGGGGGCAGTTCACCCCTCCACTTT. Translation: CASTAGGSSPLHF.

The chain recombines TRBV9 with TRBJ1-1, with a weak D call TRBD1 (5 bases). Germline CDR1 and CDR2: SGDLS and YYNGEE. The ends were cut back, 2 bases at V and 10 bases at J, with 12 bases in the middle. The CDR3 extends over 12 amino acids. CDR3 in DNA: TGTGCCAGCAGCGTCGGAGGGGAGGGAGCTTTCTTT. Amino acids: CASSVGGEGAFF.

The gene calls are TRBV10-3 and TRBJ2-7, with 10 positions matching TRBD2. Germline CDR1 and CDR2: ENHRY and SYGVKD. V gave up 3 bases and J gave up 5 bases; unmatched junction bases: 4. The CDR3 runs 14 residues. The CDR3 nucleotides read TGTGCCATCAGTGAAAAGCGGGGGGGGGACGAGCAGTACTTC. This gives the protein CAISEKRGGDEQYF.

This chain links TRBV29-1 with TRBJ1-2; no firm D call. CDR3 length equals 11 residues. Germline CDR1 and CDR2: SQVTM and ANQGSEA. The V end was cut by 8 bases, the J end by 6 bases, with 13 bases between. CDR3 bases: TGCAGCACTCGTAGCCGGGATGGCTACACCTTC. Translation gives CSTRSRDGYTF.

The chain combines TRBV7-2 with TRBJ2-1, with TRBD1 identical over 8 bases. The CDR3 has 15 residues. Looked up from germline, CDR1 is SGHTA and CDR2 is FQGNSA. J was trimmed by 2 bases and V by 4 bases; bases with no gene match: 4. The DNA for the CDR3 is TGTGCCAGCAGCTCAACAGGGGGGCCCTACAATGAGCAGTTCTTC. It translates to CASSSTGGPYNEQFF.

The chain recombines TRBV9 with TRBJ2-3; the D gene is possibly TRBD1 (6 bases). CDR3 length equals 16 residues. Trimming took off 4 bases at V and 4 bases at J, with 19 bases between the two ends. Germline CDR1 reads SGDLS; CDR2 reads YYNGEE. CDR3 DNA: TGTGCCAGCAGCCCCAGAGTCCAGGGGAATGCAGATACGCAGTATTTT. Translated: CASSPRVQGNADTQYF. The entire variable domain, with the rest obtained from reference TRBV9 and TRBJ2-3, is as follows: DSGVTQTPKHLITATGQRVTLRCSPRSGDLSVYWYQQSLDQGLQFLIQYYNGEERAKGNILERFSAQQFPDLHSELNLSSLELGDSALYFCASSPRVQGNADTQYFGPGTRLTVL.

The J gene is TRBJ1-4, the V gene TRBV6-1; TRBD1 matches 9 bases. The CDR3 covers 14 residues. The V segment lost 6 bases and the J segment 8 bases; nucleotides outside the gene matches: 7. Germline loops: CDR1 MNHNS, CDR2 SASEGT. In nucleotides, the CDR3 is TGTGCCAGCAGGGCGGACAGGGGCAGGGAAAAACTGTTTTTT. It codes for CASRADRGREKLFF.

The rearrangement uses TRBV30 and TRBJ2-2, with D possibly being TRBD1 (5 bases). Looked up from germline, CDR1 is GTSNPN and CDR2 is SVGIG (reference sequence). Trimming shortened V by 5 bases and J by 2 bases, and 9 bases separated the two germline ends. The CDR3 runs 13 residues. CDR3: CAWARANTGELFF. CDR3 sequence (DNA): TGTGCCTGGGCCAGGGCAAACACCGGGGAGCTGTTTTTT. The complete variable domain, with remaining parts taken from reference TRBV30 and TRBJ2-2, reads SQTIHQWPATLVQPVGSPLSLECTVEGTSNPNLYWYRQAAGRGLQLLFYSVGIGQISSEVPQNLSASRPQDRQFILSSKKLLLSDSGFYLCAWARANTGELFFGEGSRLTVL.

V is TRBV4-2 and J is TRBJ2-3; TRBD2 agrees at 10 bases. After removal of 0 bases from V and 1 base from J, the junction contained 1 base not matched to a gene. The CDR3 sequence is 16 residues long. Germline-derived CDR1 and CDR2 are LGHNA and YNFKEQ. In DNA form, the CDR3 reads TGTGCCAGCAGCCAAGAACTAGCGGGGCGCACAGATACGCAGTATTTT. Encoded protein: CASSQELAGRTDTQYF.

This clone was observed once. The CDR3 here is CSVIQGVKEKLFF. The CDR3 nucleotides are TGCAGCGTAATTCAGGGTGTGAAGGAAAAACTGTTTTTT. V gene TRBV29-1 combines with J gene TRBJ1-4, with D perhaps TRBD1 (5 bases). Germline V gives CDR1 SQVTM, CDR2 ANQGSEA. Trimming took off 6 bases at V and 8 bases at J, with 16 bases between the two ends. The CDR3 length is 13 residues.

The chain couples TRBV7-3 to TRBJ2-5; possibly TRBD1 for D (5 bases). Between the trimmed V and J ends, which lost 3 bases and 3 bases, there was a span of 8 bases. Germline V gene lookup returns CDR1 SGHTA and CDR2 FQGTGA. There are 13 residues in the CDR3. The CDR3 DNA reads as TGTGCCAGCAGCTTGTCCAGGGAAGAGACCCAGTACTTC. Encoded protein: CASSLSREETQYF.

The V gene is TRBV5-1, the J gene TRBJ2-7; TRBD2 agrees at 7 bases. The germline gives CDR1 SGHRS, CDR2 YFSETQ. After removal of 4 bases from V and 4 bases from J, the junction contained 5 bases not matched to a gene. CDR3 length: 13 amino acids. CDR3 nucleotides: TGCGCCAGCAGCCCCGGGACTATTTACGAGCAGTACTTC. Its translation is CASSPGTIYEQYF.